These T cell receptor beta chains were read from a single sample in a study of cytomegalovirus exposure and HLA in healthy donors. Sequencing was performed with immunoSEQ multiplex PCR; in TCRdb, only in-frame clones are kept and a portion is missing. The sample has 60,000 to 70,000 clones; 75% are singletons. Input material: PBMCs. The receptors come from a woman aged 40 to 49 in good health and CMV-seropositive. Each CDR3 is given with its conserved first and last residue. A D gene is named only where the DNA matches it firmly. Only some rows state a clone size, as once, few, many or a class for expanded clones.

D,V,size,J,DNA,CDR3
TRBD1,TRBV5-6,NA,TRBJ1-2,TGTGCCAGCAGCCTCACGGACAGGGCATACGGCTACACCTTC,CASSLTDRAYGYTF
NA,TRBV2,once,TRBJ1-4,TGTGCCAGCAGTCGACAGTTAGGGAATGAAAAACTGTTTTTT,CASSRQLGNEKLFF
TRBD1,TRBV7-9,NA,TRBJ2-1,TGTGCCAGCAGCTTTACTACTTCAGGGGGCGCTGGAATCTTC,CASSFTTSGGAGIF
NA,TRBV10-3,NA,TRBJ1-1,TGTGCCATCAGCCCCGTACAGAACACTGAAGCTTTCTTT,CAISPVQNTEAFF
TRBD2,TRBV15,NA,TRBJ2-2,TGTGCCACTGCGCCCCGGGGGGGCCCCGGGGAGCTGTTTTTT,CATAPRGGPGELFF
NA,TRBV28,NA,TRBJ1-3,TGTGCCAGCAGTTCCTTCGTACAAGAATCTGGAAACACCATATATTTT,CASSSFVQESGNTIYF
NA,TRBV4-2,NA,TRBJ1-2,TGTGCCAGCAGCCAAGAGTTACTCTATGGCTACACCTTC,CASSQELLYGYTF
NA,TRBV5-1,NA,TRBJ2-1,TGCGCCAGCAGCTTCCGGGAGCCGTACAATGAGCAGTTCTTC,CASSFREPYNEQFF
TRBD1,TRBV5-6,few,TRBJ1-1,TGTGCCAGCAGCCCGGACAGGTCTTACACTGAAGCTTTCTTT,CASSPDRSYTEAFF
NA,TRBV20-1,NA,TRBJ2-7,TGCAGTGCTAACGCTGAGGGCGAGCAGTACTTC,CSANAEGEQYF
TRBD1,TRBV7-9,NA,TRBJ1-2,TGTGCCAGCAGCTCCTTTCAATCCGAGACAGGGAATGGCTACACCTTC,CASSSFQSETGNGYTF
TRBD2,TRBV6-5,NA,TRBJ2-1,TGTGCCAGCAGTTTAGGGAGGGGCGATGAGCAGTTCTTC,CASSLGRGDEQFF
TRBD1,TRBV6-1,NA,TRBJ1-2,TGTGCCAGCAGCCTGACAGGGTATGGCTACACCTTC,CASSLTGYGYTF
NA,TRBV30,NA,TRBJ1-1,TGTGCCTGGAGCACTTCAGGGAACACTGAAGCTTTCTTT,CAWSTSGNTEAFF
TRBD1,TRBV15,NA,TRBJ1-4,TGTGCCACCAGCATTAGACAGGGCGATGAAAAACTGTTTTTT,CATSIRQGDEKLFF
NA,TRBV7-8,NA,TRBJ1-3,TGTGCCAGCAGCTCCCGGGATACTGGAAACACCATATATTTT,CASSSRDTGNTIYF
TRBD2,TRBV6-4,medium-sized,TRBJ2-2,TGTGCCAGCAGTGAAAGCGGGGGGAACACCGGGGAGCTGTTTTTT,CASSESGGNTGELFF
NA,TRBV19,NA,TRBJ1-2,TGTGCCAGTAGTCCACTAGGCGCTGCGACAGGCGCCAACTGGCTCCCCTTAAACTATGGCTACACCTTC,CASSPLGAATGANWLPLNYGYTF
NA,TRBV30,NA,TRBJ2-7,TGTGCCTGGAGTGCTCCTTCGGGCTACGAGCAGTACTTC,CAWSAPSGYEQYF
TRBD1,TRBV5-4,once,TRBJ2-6,TGTGCCAGCAGCCGGGACAGGGGTAGTGGGGCCAACGTCCTGACTTTC,CASSRDRGSGANVLTF
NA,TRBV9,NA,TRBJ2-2,TGTGCCAGCGGGCGGGACACCGGGGAGCTGTTTTTT,CASGRDTGELFF
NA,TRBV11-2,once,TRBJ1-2,TGTGCCAGCAGCTTAGGGCAGGGAAACTATGGCTACACCTTC,CASSLGQGNYGYTF
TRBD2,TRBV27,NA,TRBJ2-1,TGTGCCAGCAGTTTTAGCGGGGGATACAATGAGCAGTTCTTC,CASSFSGGYNEQFF
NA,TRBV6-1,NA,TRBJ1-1,TGTGCCAGCAGTGAATCAATCTGGGCAGGAGAAGCTTTCTTT,CASSESIWAGEAFF
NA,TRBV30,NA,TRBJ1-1,TGTGCCTGGAGCCCCGCGGGGGACACTGAAGCTTTCTTT,CAWSPAGDTEAFF
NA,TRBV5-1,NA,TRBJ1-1,TGCGCCAGCAGCTTGGTTGTCCCCTCGGACACCTGGAACACTGAAGCTTTCTTT,CASSLVVPSDTWNTEAFF
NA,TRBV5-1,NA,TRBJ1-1,TGCGCCAGCAGCTTGGAACCACAGGACACTGAAGCTTTCTTT,CASSLEPQDTEAFF
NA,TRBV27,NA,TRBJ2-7,TGTGCCAGCAGTAGAGGCAGGGCCTCCTACGAGCAGTACTTT,CASSRGRASYEQYF